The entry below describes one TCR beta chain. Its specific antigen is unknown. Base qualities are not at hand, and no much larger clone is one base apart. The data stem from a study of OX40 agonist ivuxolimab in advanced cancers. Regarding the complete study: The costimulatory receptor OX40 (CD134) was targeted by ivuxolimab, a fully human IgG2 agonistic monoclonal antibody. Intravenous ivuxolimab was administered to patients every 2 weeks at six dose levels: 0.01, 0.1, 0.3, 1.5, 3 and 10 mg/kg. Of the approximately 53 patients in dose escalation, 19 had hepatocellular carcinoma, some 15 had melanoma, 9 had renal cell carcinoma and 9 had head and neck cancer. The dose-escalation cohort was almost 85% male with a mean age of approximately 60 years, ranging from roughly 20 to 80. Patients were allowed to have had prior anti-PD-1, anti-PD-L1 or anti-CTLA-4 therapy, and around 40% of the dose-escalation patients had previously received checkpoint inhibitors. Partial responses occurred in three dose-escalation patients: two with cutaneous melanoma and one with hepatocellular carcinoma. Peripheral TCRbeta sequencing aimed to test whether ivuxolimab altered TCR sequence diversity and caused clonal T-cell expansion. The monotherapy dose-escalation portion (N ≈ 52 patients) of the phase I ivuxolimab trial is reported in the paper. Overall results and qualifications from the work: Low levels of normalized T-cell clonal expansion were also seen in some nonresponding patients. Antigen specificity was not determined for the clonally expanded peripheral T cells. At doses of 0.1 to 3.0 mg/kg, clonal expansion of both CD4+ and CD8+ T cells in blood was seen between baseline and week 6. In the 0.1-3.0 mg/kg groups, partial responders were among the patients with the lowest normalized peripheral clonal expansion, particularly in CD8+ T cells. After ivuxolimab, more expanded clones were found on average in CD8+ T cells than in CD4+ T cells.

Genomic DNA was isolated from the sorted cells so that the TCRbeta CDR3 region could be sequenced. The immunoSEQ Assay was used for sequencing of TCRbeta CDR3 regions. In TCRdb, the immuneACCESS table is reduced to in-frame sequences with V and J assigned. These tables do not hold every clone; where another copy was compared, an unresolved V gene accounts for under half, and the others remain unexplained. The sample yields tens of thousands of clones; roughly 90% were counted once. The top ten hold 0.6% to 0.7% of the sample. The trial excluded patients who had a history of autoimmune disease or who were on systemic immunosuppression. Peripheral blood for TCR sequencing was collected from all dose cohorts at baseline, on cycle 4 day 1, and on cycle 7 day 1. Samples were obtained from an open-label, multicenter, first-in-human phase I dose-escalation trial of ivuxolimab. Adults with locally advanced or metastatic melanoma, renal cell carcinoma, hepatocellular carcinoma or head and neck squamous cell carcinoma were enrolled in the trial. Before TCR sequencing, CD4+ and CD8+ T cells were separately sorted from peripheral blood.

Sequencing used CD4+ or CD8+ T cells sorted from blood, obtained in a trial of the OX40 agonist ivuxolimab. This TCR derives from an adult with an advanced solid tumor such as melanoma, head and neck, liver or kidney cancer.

The CDR3 protein is CASSETGWQPQHF. The DNA sequence follows: TGTGCCAGCAGTGAGACAGGTTGGCAGCCCCAGCATTTT. The chain is made from TRBV6-1 and TRBJ1-5, with TRBD1 perhaps the D gene, on 6 matching bases. From cysteine to phenylalanine, the CDR3 is 13 amino acids long. Only the CDR3 portion is preserved as DNA: 39 bases, with reading frame beginning at the first base. Sequences MNHNS (CDR1) and SASEGT (CDR2) are obtained from the germline V gene. At the junction V is shortened by 3 bases and J by 7 bases, with 10 bases in between.